This TCR beta chain was documented in a study of CD8 T cells in Susac syndrome (dated by TCRdb to about 2019). A note on the overall study: Among the sequenced Susac syndrome patients, six had clinically active disease and about eight were in clinical remission. The study used repertoire sequencing to test whether antigen drove CD8+ T cell activation and differentiation in Susac syndrome. Susac syndrome patients were therapy-naive, on corticosteroids (some also receiving IVIg), or on IVIg alone at blood withdrawal.

Inclusive of the bounding cysteine and phenylalanine, the CDR3 is 15 residues long. Only the CDR3 portion is preserved as DNA: 45 bases, with reading frame beginning at the first base. V drops 4 bases and J drops 4 bases, leaving 16 bases in between. Via the germline V gene (reference sequence), CDR1 is LGHDT and CDR2 YNNKEL. Paper-wide results and their limitations: No clonal expansion was detected in the CD4+ T cell repertoire of Susac syndrome patients. The number of individuals in the TCR sequencing and HLA analysis was recognized as being relatively small.

Concerning this clonotype itself: Its binding antigen is unknown. There are no base qualities to consult, and no much larger clone falls within one base.

RNA was extracted using the RNeasy kit, and about 0.45 to 1 ug of the RNA was reverse transcribed with random hexamers. The immunoSEQ multiplex PCR assay, which covers 54 Vbeta and 13 Jbeta segments, was used to amplify TCR beta CDR3 regions. PCR amplification bias was corrected using a synthetic template baseline for primer optimization and computational correction. Per the authors' processing: Reads were annotated to V, D and J genes per IMGT and analyzed with immunoSEQ Analyzer, keeping only productive sequences. Clonality was calculated as one minus the Shannon entropy normalized by log2 of the number of productive unique sequences. Public and private clones were assessed among the 100 most prevalent clones of each patient and control. Clones were defined as Susac-specific if absent from the healthy and MS cohorts, from around 1,000 published viral clones and from other ImmuneACCESS disease sequences. Clones were called with MiXCR by TCRdb after fastp trimmed the public reads at Q25, and only in-frame beta chains were retained. Identical CDR3 protein sequences are pooled into one entry, listed with their most common genes and DNA. TCRdb's processing, not the authors' own work, is the source of the V and J calls. Within this sample are roughly 250,000 distinct CDR3 sequences, with almost 97% of them counted one time only. Approximately 0.1% of the sample is taken by the ten largest.

Peripheral blood CD8+ and CD4+ T cells from healthy donors, Susac syndrome patients and multiple sclerosis patients were profiled by high-throughput TCR beta sequencing. The Susac syndrome patients fulfilled recently defined diagnostic criteria for definite or probable disease. Bulk CD8+ and CD4+ T cells were purified by magnetic negative isolation, while CD8+ TEMRA cells were enriched using FACS. Blood was collected in EDTA tubes and processed within 24 hours, with PBMCs isolated through density gradient centrifugation. PBMCs intended for TCR sequencing were cryopreserved in liquid nitrogen and thawed later in a water bath at 37 degrees C. Purity of sorted or isolated CD4+, CD8+ and CD8+ TEMRA cells was at least 90%.

This sequence originates from a human donor with Susac syndrome. The rearranged segments are TRBV3-1 and TRBJ1-2; matching of 5 bases hints at TRBD1 as the D gene. Sample: CD4+ T cells from PBMCs. This receptor carries the CDR3 CASSRRGEPPYGYTF. The DNA sequence is as follows: TGTGCCAGCAGCCGACGGGGCGAGCCCCCCTATGGCTACACCTTC.